Listed here are 9 T cell receptor beta chains from one sample, sequenced in a study of regulatory T cells in long-lasting Graves disease. The sample's time point: newly diagnosed GD, antithyroid drugs for less than 3 months. TCR sequences were obtained from RNA taken from PBMCs. Relying on iRepertoire HTBI primers and Arm-PCR of CDR3 regions, the team built TCR beta libraries. TCRdb reanalysed the multiplex PCR reads using MiXCR and keeps one entry per CDR3 protein. The repertoire holds some 600,000 distinct CDR3 sequences, 15% to 20% seen once, with around 12% in the top ten. Another study also made use of these data, one on T cells in Graves' hyperthyroidism and ophthalmopathy.

Sequences were derived from peripheral blood mononuclear cells (PBMCs), sampled at new diagnosis, from a patient treated with antithyroid drugs. The receptor source for this set is a man younger than 30 with Graves disease.

The V and J genes are TRBV4-1 and TRBJ2-7; no firm D call. The germline V and J ends were trimmed by 1 base and 3 bases, with 16 bases remaining between them. The CDR3 runs to 16 residues. Germline CDR1 reads MGHRA; CDR2 reads YSYEKL. CDR3 amino acids: CASSQVGDSSFYEQYF. For the CDR3, the DNA is TGCGCCAGCAGCCAAGTTGGAGATAGCAGCTTCTACGAGCAGTACTTC.

The chain is built from TRBV19 and TRBJ1-2, with 11 bases fitting TRBD1. The CDR3 spans 16 residues. Germline V gene data show CDR1 as LNHDA and CDR2 as SQIVND (reference sequence). V lost 3 bases, J lost 8 bases, and 11 bases stayed unmatched. The CDR3: CASSMFLGQGVSGYTF. Written as DNA, the CDR3 is TGTGCCAGTAGTATGTTTTTGGGACAGGGGGTTTCCGGCTACACCTTC.

This clonotype has ten or more counts. This chain connects TRBV28 to TRBJ2-3; D gene ambiguous. This CDR3 contains 13 residues. Germline V CDR1 and CDR2: MDHEN, SYDVKM. With 8 bases removed from V and 7 bases from J, the gap between germline ends came to 16 bases. The CDR3 loop is CASSGVGSYTQYF. The CDR3 coding sequence is TGTGCCAGCTCAGGCGTGGGGTCCTATACGCAGTATTTT.

This clonotype was detected ten times or more. CDR3 region: CSATTPDTQYF. CDR3 in DNA: TGCAGTGCGACTACCCCAGATACGCAGTATTTT. The rearrangement joins TRBV20-1 to TRBJ2-3, with D perhaps matching TRBD2 (5 bases). CDR1 is DFQATT, CDR2 SNEGSKA, per germline (reference sequence). Deletions cut 6 bases from V and 4 bases from J, with 8 bases between. The CDR3 runs to 11 residues.

This clonotype appeared many times. The chain recombines TRBV27 with TRBJ2-3; no reliable D call. The CDR3 is 15 residues long. V was cut by 1 base and J by 2 bases, with 10 bases left in between. The germline V gene encodes CDR1 MNHEY and CDR2 SMNVEV (reference sequence). The CDR3 nucleotides are TGTGCCAGCAGTTTATATGGGGTATCCACAGATACGCAGTATTTT. Its protein product is CASSLYGVSTDTQYF.

This clonotype occurred a few times. The rearrangement joins TRBV5-5 to TRBJ1-2; no clear D gene. V lost 1 base, J lost 2 bases, and 18 bases lay in between. The germline V gene encodes CDR1 SGHKS and CDR2 YYEKEE (reference sequence). There are 17 residues in the CDR3. DNA of the CDR3: TGTGCCAGCAGCTTGCGAATAGAGGCTGAGTTGAACTATGGCTACACCTTC. Amino acids: CASSLRIEAELNYGYTF.

This rearrangement joins TRBV24-1 to TRBJ1-1; D is unresolved. The V end lost 3 bases, the J end lost 0 bases, and 7 bases lay between the germline ends. Per germline, CDR1 KGHDR and CDR2 SFDVKD. CDR3 length equals 14 residues. As DNA, the CDR3 is TGTGCCACCAGTGATCAGCACATGAACACTGAAGCTTTCTTT. Amino acid sequence: CATSDQHMNTEAFF.

The chain combines TRBV12-3 or TRBV12-4 with TRBJ2-7, with TRBD2 matching over 12 bases. Unmatched junction bases numbered 11, after V lost 6 bases and J lost 2 bases. This CDR3 contains 17 residues. The CDR3 DNA reads TGTGCCAGCAGGGGGACGGCTAGCGGGGGGGTCCCCTACGAGCAGTACTTC. Translation gives CASRGTASGGVPYEQYF.

This clonotype was seen more than once but under ten times. A far larger clone is only one base removed, so a read error is likely. The J gene is TRBJ2-5, the V gene TRBV2; maybe TRBD1 (6 bases). V shed 6 bases and J shed 4 bases, with 21 bases lying between them. Germline V CDR1 and CDR2: SNHLY, FYNNEI. CDR3 length: 16 amino acids. The CDR3 here is CASSLMGTRGIETQYF. The CDR3 coding sequence is TGTGCCAGCAGCTTAATGGGGACAAGGGGGATAGAGACCCAGTACTTC.